The next 13 T cell receptor beta chains were all read from a single sample in a study of response to subunit inactivated influenza vaccine. One entry per CDR3 protein, called by TCRdb with MiXCR from the RT-PCR reads. The repertoire holds about 520,000 distinct CDR3 sequences, with approximately 7.3% as singletons. This specimen was PBMCs from blood, taken around 25 months after vaccination. Receptors originate from a man in his fifties or sixties who received an inactivated influenza vaccine.

This clonotype was counted ten times or more. The chain combines TRBV2 with TRBJ2-7; perhaps TRBD2 as D (5 bases). The ends were cut back, 7 bases at V and 0 bases at J, with 7 bases in the middle. Germline V gene lookup returns CDR1 SNHLY and CDR2 FYNNEI. This CDR3 contains 12 residues. CDR3 loop: CASKADSYEQYF. The CDR3, as DNA: TGTGCCAGCAAAGCGGACTCCTACGAGCAGTACTTC.

The chain recombines TRBV20-1 with TRBJ2-5; D gene ambiguous. The CDR3 runs 14 residues. Trimming pared 4 bases from V and 1 base from J, leaving 13 bases between. In germline, CDR1 is DFQATT, CDR2 SNEGSKA (reference sequence). CDR3 residues: CSATPPAGQETQYF. The CDR3 DNA reads TGCAGTGCTACGCCACCAGCTGGCCAAGAGACCCAGTACTTC.

Ten or more counts support this clonotype. The CDR3 sequence is CASSYVGEKLFF. For the CDR3, the DNA is TGTGCCAGCAGTTACGTAGGGGAAAAACTGTTTTTT. The V call is TRBV6-2 or TRBV6-3, the J call TRBJ1-4; no definite D call. The CDR3 has 12 amino acids. V gave up 2 bases and J gave up 8 bases, with 6 bases separating them. Per germline, CDR1 MNHEY and CDR2 SVGEGT.

Concerning this clonotype itself: Given the absence of the conserved phenylalanine or tryptophan at the CDR3 end, a read error is likely. The DNA is left out, because the CDR3 cannot be placed on it with certainty; the CDR3 is given as TCRdb lists it. The J gene is TRBJ1-1, the V gene TRBV24-1; the table's D call, TRBD1, has no DNA check behind it. CDR1 and CDR2 (germline): KGHDR, SFDVKD. The CDR3 is made up of 8 amino acids, end residues included. CDR3 loop: CATGAELK.

This clonotype was seen ten or more times. The chain joins TRBV28 to TRBJ2-2, with 9 bases fitting TRBD1. The CDR3 length is 14 residues. Germline V gene data show CDR1 as MDHEN and CDR2 as SYDVKM. J lost 5 bases, V lost 8 bases, and 6 bases had no gene match. The DNA of the CDR3 is TGTGCCAGCTGGGGACAGGGATTGACCGGGGAGCTGTTTTTT. Amino acid sequence: CASWGQGLTGELFF.

The CDR3 reads CASSDGDGILNGYTF. The DNA of the CDR3 is TGTGCCAGCAGTGATGGGGACGGAATACTAAATGGCTACACCTTC. The chain recombines TRBV2 with TRBJ1-2, with D tentatively TRBD1 (5 bases). Trimming left V 3 bases short and J 6 bases short, with 17 bases between. Germline assignment: CDR1 SNHLY and CDR2 FYNNEI. The CDR3 is made up of 15 amino acids. Combining the CDR3 with reference TRBV2 and TRBJ1-2 gives the whole variable domain EPEVTQTPSHQVTQMGQEVILRCVPISNHLYFYWYRQILGQKVEFLVSFYNNEISEKSEIFDDQFSVERPDGSNFTLKIRSTKLEDSAMYFCASSDGDGILNGYTFGSGTRLTVV.

This clonotype was recorded many times. J is TRBJ2-1 and V is TRBV5-6; 9 nucleotides line up with TRBD1. The germline V gene encodes CDR1 SGHDT and CDR2 YYEEEE. There are 16 residues in the CDR3. Unmatched junction bases numbered 8, after V lost 0 bases and J lost 7 bases. CDR3 coding DNA: TGTGCCAGCAGCTTGGTTTTGGACAGGGGAGGGAATGAGCAGTTCTTC. It encodes CASSLVLDRGGNEQFF.

This clonotype has just a few counts. The rearrangement joins TRBV12-3 or TRBV12-4 to TRBJ2-3; D gene uncertain. CDR3 length: 15 amino acids. V gave up 1 base and J gave up 2 bases, with 10 bases separating them. The CDR3 region has the DNA TGTGCCAGCAGTTTAGGCGGTCTAAACACAGATACGCAGTATTTT. It yields the protein CASSLGGLNTDTQYF.

The table lists this clonotype with a few counts. J is TRBJ2-7 and V is TRBV19; 7 nucleotides align to TRBD1. After removal of 9 bases from V and 4 bases from J, the junction contained 15 bases not matched to a gene. Germline CDR1 is LNHDA and CDR2 is SQIVND (reference sequence). This CDR3 has 15 amino acids. Here the CDR3 reads CASSPMVGQTYEQYF. The CDR3 bases are TGTGCCAGCTCTCCCATGGTGGGACAGACTTACGAGCAGTACTTC.

This clonotype appeared many times. The rearrangement links TRBV19 to TRBJ1-1, with D unresolved. Trimming pared 7 bases from V and 5 bases from J, leaving 14 bases between. Germline lookup yields CDR1 LNHDA and CDR2 SQIVND (reference sequence). This CDR3 spans 13 amino acids. The CDR3 bases are TGTGCCAGTACCCTCACGGGAGTTACTGAAGCTTTCTTT. Its protein is CASTLTGVTEAFF.

Many counts were recorded for this clonotype. The CDR3 nucleotides read TGTGCCATCAGTGGTACTAGCGGGAGGGTGAACACCGGGGAGCTGTTTTTT. Translated: CAISGTSGRVNTGELFF. The V call is TRBV10-3, the J call TRBJ2-2; 13 bases are shared with TRBD2. The trim removed 4 bases at V and 1 base at J, leaving 3 bases unmatched. There are 17 residues in the CDR3. Germline CDR1 and CDR2: ENHRY and SYGVKD.

The chain links TRBV5-1 to TRBJ2-1; the D gene is possibly TRBD1 (6 bases). Trimming left V 4 bases short and J 6 bases short, with 14 bases between. This CDR3 contains 14 residues. Germline V CDR1 and CDR2: SGHRS, YFSETQ. The CDR3 coding sequence is TGCGCCAGCAGCCCGAGACAGGCGGGCAATGAGCAGTTCTTC. Encoded protein: CASSPRQAGNEQFF.

This clonotype turned up a few times. This chain connects TRBV27 to TRBJ1-5, with TRBD1 matching 11 bases. Germline CDR1 and CDR2: MNHEY and SMNVEV (reference sequence). J was trimmed by 7 bases and V by 5 bases; bases with no gene match: 4. The CDR3 is 14 residues long. The CDR3 is CASSHRTGGQPQHF. The CDR3 DNA sequence: TGTGCCAGCAGTCATCGGACAGGGGGCCAGCCCCAGCATTTT.